The 12 T cell receptor beta chains in this list originate from one sample, sequenced in a study of regulatory T cells in long-lasting Graves disease. Construction of the TCR beta libraries employed iRepertoire HTBI primers in conjunction with Arm-PCR of CDR3 regions. TCRdb re-called the multiplex PCR reads with MiXCR, one entry per CDR3 protein. Altogether some 340,000 distinct CDR3 sequences are present, more than 20% being singletons, with the ten largest covering about 27%. Time point specified: persistent/refractory GD, antithyroid drugs over 5 years with positive TRAb. RNA extracted from PBMCs served as the sequencing template. Specimen: peripheral blood mononuclear cells (PBMCs), collected when the disease was refractory, from a patient treated with antithyroid drugs. The receptors derive from a woman between 40 and 55 years old with Graves disease.

The chain uses TRBV7-3 and TRBJ2-1, with a tentative D call TRBD2 (5 bases). The germline CDR1 and CDR2 sequences are SGHTA and FQGTGA. Trimming shortened V by 5 bases and J by 5 bases, and 19 bases separated the two germline ends. The CDR3 is 16 amino acids. CDR3 nucleotide sequence: TGTGCCAGCAGCCCCGTTTGGGGAGTCCAAAACAATGAGCAGTTCTTC. Its protein product is CASSPVWGVQNNEQFF. Variable domain in full (rest from reference TRBV7-3 and TRBJ2-1): GAGVSQTPSNKVTEKGKYVELRCDPISGHTALYWYRQSLGQGPEFLIYFQGTGAADDSGLPNDRFFAVRPEGSVSTLKIQRTERGDSAVYLCASSPVWGVQNNEQFFGPGTRLTVL.

The table lists this clonotype with many counts. The chain uses TRBV27 and TRBJ1-4, with 11 bases matching TRBD1. Trimming took 3 bases from V and 7 from J; bases not matched to a gene: 7. Germline assignment: CDR1 MNHEY and CDR2 SMNVEV (reference sequence). The CDR3 length is 16 residues. CDR3 sequence reads: CASSFLSGQGAEKLFF. CDR3 coding DNA: TGTGCCAGCAGTTTCCTGTCCGGACAGGGGGCTGAAAAACTGTTTTTT.

CDR3 in DNA: TGTGCCAGCAGCCAAGATGGGAACGGCCTGAACACTGAAGCTTTCTTT. This gives the protein CASSQDGNGLNTEAFF. The chain has TRBV3-1 and TRBJ1-1; unclear D gene. The CDR3 loop spans 16 amino acids. From germline, CDR1 is LGHDT and CDR2 YNNKEL (reference sequence). Trimming cost V 0 bases and J 0 bases, with 11 bases left between them.

This clonotype turned up a few times. V gene TRBV12-3 or TRBV12-4 combines with J gene TRBJ1-1, with D hard to call. V was pared by 5 bases and J by 0 bases, with 10 bases between. This CDR3 is built from 14 residues. DNA for the CDR3: TGTGCCAGCAGTCCTTTGACACTGAACACTGAAGCTTTCTTT. Its translation is CASSPLTLNTEAFF.

Notes on this clonotype: With a much larger clone just one base away, this may be a read error. The chain recombines TRBV28 with TRBJ1-1, with D uncertain. The CDR3 extends over 13 amino acids. The V gene's germline CDR1 is MDHEN and CDR2 SYDVKM. The germline V and J ends were trimmed by 5 bases and 5 bases, with 12 bases remaining between them. CDR3 in DNA: TGTGCCAGCAGTCCAGCGTATTTTACTGAAGCTTTCTTT. This codes for CASSPAYFTEAFF. Supplemented by reference TRBV28 and TRBJ1-1, the full variable domain reads DVKVTQSSRYLVKRTGEKVFLECVQDMDHENMFWYRQDPGLGLRLIYFSYDVKMKEKGDIPEGYSVSREKKERFSLILESASTNQTSMYLCASSPAYFTEAFFGQGTRLTVV.

In regard to this clonotype: An end of the junction does not agree with germline; a read error may underlie this. The DNA for the CDR3 is TGTGCCAGCAGCTTAATGACAGGGTCGAACGCTGAAGCTTTCTTT. Translating gives CASSLMTGSNAEAFF. The chain has TRBV13 and TRBJ1-1; the match to TRBD1 covers 7 bases. CDR1 is PRHDT and CDR2 is FYEKMQ in the germline V gene (reference sequence). The CDR3 is made up of 15 amino acids. Based on the CDR3 plus reference TRBV13 and TRBJ1-1, the full variable domain is AAGVIQSPRHLIKEKRETATLKCYPIPRHDTVYWYQQGPGQDPQFLISFYEKMQSDKGSIPDRFSAQQFSDYHSELNMSSLELGDSALYFCASSLMTGSNAEAFFGQGTRLTVV.

This clonotype came up a few times. The V call is TRBV28, the J call TRBJ2-7, with 8 bases that match TRBD1. Trimming cost V 7 bases and J 3 bases; bases outside gene matches: 8. The germline gives CDR1 MDHEN, CDR2 SYDVKM. The CDR3 covers 14 residues. CDR3 sequence reads: CASTRGQGFYEQYF. The CDR3 bases are TGTGCCAGCACCCGAGGACAGGGTTTCTACGAGCAGTACTTC. The full variable domain, rest sourced from reference TRBV28 and TRBJ2-7, is DVKVTQSSRYLVKRTGEKVFLECVQDMDHENMFWYRQDPGLGLRLIYFSYDVKMKEKGDIPEGYSVSREKKERFSLILESASTNQTSMYLCASTRGQGFYEQYFGPGTRLTVT.

There are many counts of this clonotype. V gene TRBV5-5 combines with J gene TRBJ1-6; D not certain. Trimming cost V 0 bases and J 13 bases, with 11 bases left between them. Germline CDR1 and CDR2: SGHKS and YYEKEE (reference sequence). The CDR3 length is 13 residues. The CDR3: CASSLDGLRPLHF. DNA of the CDR3: TGTGCCAGCAGCTTGGATGGCCTTAGGCCCCTCCACTTT.

This clonotype was picked up a small number of times. J is TRBJ2-7 and V is TRBV11-2, with 10 nucleotides matching TRBD1. This CDR3 region has 15 residues. The germline V gene encodes CDR1 SGHAT and CDR2 FQNNGV. V trimming: 2 bases; J trimming: 3 bases; junction bases outside the gene matches: 4. CDR3 nucleotides: TGTGCCAGCAGCTTACCCGGACAGGGGGGCTACGAGCAGTACTTC. Amino acid sequence: CASSLPGQGGYEQYF.

The V and J genes are TRBV28 and TRBJ1-2, with 7 bases matching TRBD1. CDR1 is MDHEN, CDR2 SYDVKM, per germline. J gave up 0 bases and V 4 bases, and 2 bases lay outside the gene matches. The CDR3 covers 14 residues. The CDR3 nucleotides are TGTGCCAGCAGTTCCAGGGGGGCTAACTATGGCTACACCTTC. This encodes CASSSRGANYGYTF.

The chain recombines TRBV28 with TRBJ2-1, with D maybe TRBD2 (5 bases). V was shortened by 5 bases and J by 8 bases, with 22 bases between the two germline ends. This CDR3 region has 16 residues. Germline V CDR1 and CDR2: MDHEN, SYDVKM. For the CDR3, the DNA is TGTGCCAGCAGTGACCTCCAAGGCCGGGGTGGCGATGAGCAGTTCTTC. This encodes CASSDLQGRGGDEQFF.

Many counts were recorded for this clonotype. J is TRBJ1-5 and V is TRBV25-1; TRBD1 matches at 11 bases. Germline loops: CDR1 MGHDK, CDR2 SYGVNS. With 4 bases clipped from V and 7 bases from J, the junction kept 9 bases outside the gene matches. CDR3 length: 16 amino acids. CDR3 loop: CASSAFADRGQQPQHF. The CDR3 nucleotides read TGTGCCAGCAGTGCCTTCGCGGACAGGGGGCAACAGCCCCAGCATTTT.